The 21 T cell receptor beta chains below come from one sample, sequenced in a study of PD-1 blockade in classical Hodgkin lymphoma. TCRdb's table, derived via immunoSEQ multiplex PCR, lists solely in-frame clones and lacks some. This table has 80,000 to 100,000 clones, roughly 76% appearing once. After autologous stem cell transplantation all patients relapsed, and prior brentuximab vedotin exposure differed between cohorts. The material sequenced was peripheral blood mononuclear cells (PBMCs), taken before the second cycle of nivolumab. These receptors were obtained from a human donor with classical Hodgkin lymphoma.

This clone occurred once. The chain couples TRBV7-2 to TRBJ1-5; no reliable D call. Per the germline V gene, CDR1 is SGHTA and CDR2 is FQGNSA. Trimming removed 1 base at V and 3 bases at J, with 13 bases between. The CDR3 spans 16 residues. The CDR3 region is CASSLGSRAFNQPQHF. Here the CDR3 DNA reads TGTGCCAGCAGCTTAGGTTCAAGGGCATTCAATCAGCCCCAGCATTTT. Supplemented by reference TRBV7-2 and TRBJ1-5, the full variable domain reads GAGVSQSPSNKVTEKGKDVELRCDPISGHTALYWYRQSLGQGLEFLIYFQGNSAPDKSGLPSDRFSAERTGGSVSTLTIQRTQQEDSAVYLCASSLGSRAFNQPQHFGDGTRLSIL.

In this sample, this clone turned up a few times. V is TRBV30 and J is TRBJ1-1; D perhaps matches TRBD1 (5 bases). This CDR3 has 12 residues. Trimming cost V 4 bases and J 11 bases, with 17 bases left between them. Germline V gene data show CDR1 as GTSNPN and CDR2 as SVGIG (reference sequence). The CDR3 region has the DNA TGTGCCTGGACGACCGGAGGGGTTGTGGCTTTCTTT. Amino acids: CAWTTGGVVAFF.

The table lists this clone with a few counts. This chain links TRBV19 with TRBJ1-4; TRBD1 is a possible D gene (6 bases). Germline assignment: CDR1 LNHDA and CDR2 SQIVND (reference sequence). Trimming shortened V by 4 bases and J by 10 bases, and 16 bases separated the two germline ends. The CDR3 runs 14 residues. Written as DNA, the CDR3 is TGTGCCAGTAGTACCCACGTCAGGGGAAGAAAACTGTTTTTT. Encoded protein: CASSTHVRGRKLFF. Combining the CDR3 with reference TRBV19 and TRBJ1-4 gives the whole variable domain DGGITQSPKYLFRKEGQNVTLSCEQNLNHDAMYWYRQDPGQGLRLIYYSQIVNDFQKGDIAEGYSVSREKKESFPLTVTSAQKNPTAFYLCASSTHVRGRKLFFGSGTQLSVL.

The gene calls are TRBV7-8 and TRBJ1-1; D might be TRBD1 (5 bases). The V gene's germline CDR1 is SGHVS and CDR2 FQNEAQ. The CDR3 is 17 amino acids. The germline V and J ends were trimmed by 2 bases and 1 base, with 17 bases remaining between them. The CDR3 region has the DNA TGTGCCAGCAGCTTATCCGGTCATGAGGGGCGGAACACTGAAGCTTTCTTT. This codes for CASSLSGHEGRNTEAFF.

The gene calls are TRBV7-9 and TRBJ1-5; tentative D call: TRBD1 (5 bases). The V and J ends lost 1 base and 0 bases respectively, with 13 bases between them. The germline V gene has CDR1 SEHNR and CDR2 FQNEAQ (reference sequence). The CDR3 has 17 residues. In nucleotides, the CDR3 is TGTGCCAGCAGCTTAGACCGGGACGACTATAGCAATCAGCCCCAGCATTTT. Translating it yields CASSLDRDDYSNQPQHF.

J is TRBJ2-7 and V is TRBV28, with D perhaps assigned TRBD1 or TRBD2 (6 bases each). V was clipped by 3 bases and J by 1 base, with 16 bases between them. The CDR3 has 16 residues. Looked up from germline, CDR1 is MDHEN and CDR2 is SYDVKM. CDR3 nucleotides: TGTGCCAGCAGTTTGGGGGGATGGGACACGTCCTACGAGCAGTACTTC. It yields the protein CASSLGGWDTSYEQYF.

The CDR3 bases are TGTGCCAGCAGGGCCGGGACAGTCAATCAGCCCCAGCATTTT. Translation: CASRAGTVNQPQHF. The J gene is TRBJ1-5, the V gene TRBV28; 7 bases line up with TRBD1. CDR3 size: 14 residues. Germline CDR1 and CDR2: MDHEN and SYDVKM. V gave up 6 bases and J gave up 3 bases; unmatched junction bases: 5.

Only one count was recorded for this clone. This CDR3 reads CASSLTGQGAGPEYEQYF. CDR3 sequence (DNA): TGTGCCAGCAGCTTAACCGGGCAGGGTGCGGGGCCTGAATACGAGCAGTACTTC. The chain recombines TRBV7-3 with TRBJ2-7; perhaps TRBD2 as D (6 bases). Trimming stripped 0 bases from V and 4 bases from J, with 22 bases between. CDR1 and CDR2 (germline): SGHTA, FQGTGA. The CDR3 has 18 residues.

The chain has TRBV6-5 and TRBJ2-1; tentatively, D is TRBD2 (5 bases). The V gene's germline CDR1 is MNHEY and CDR2 SVGAGI. Trimming shortened V by 2 bases and J by 0 bases, and 8 bases separated the two germline ends. The CDR3 totals 15 residues. The CDR3 protein is CASSYASSSYNEQFF. CDR3 sequence (DNA): TGTGCCAGCAGTTACGCTAGCTCCTCCTACAATGAGCAGTTCTTC.

The chain recombines TRBV2 with TRBJ2-7; tentatively, D is TRBD2 (7 bases). V was cut by 6 bases and J by 6 bases, with 42 bases left in between. CDR3 length equals 22 residues. Germline CDR1 is SNHLY and CDR2 is FYNNEI. CDR3 amino acids: CASSEWKTSGTTHRGRVGEQYF. CDR3 DNA sequence: TGTGCCAGCAGCGAATGGAAGACATCCGGGACTACCCACCGGGGGCGAGTCGGCGAGCAGTACTTC.

A single count supports this clone. The chain has TRBV7-6 and TRBJ1-4; D uncertain. This CDR3 contains 15 residues. V dropped 0 bases and J dropped 5 bases, with 10 bases sitting between them. Germline CDR1 SGHVS, CDR2 FNYEAQ. The CDR3 loop reads CASSLAPNPNEKLFF. In DNA form, the CDR3 reads TGTGCCAGCAGCTTAGCCCCGAACCCCAATGAAAAACTGTTTTTT.

The chain couples TRBV18 to TRBJ1-4; D perhaps matches TRBD1 (5 bases). The CDR3 runs to 15 residues. Trimming shortened V by 4 bases and J by 4 bases, and 13 bases separated the two germline ends. CDR1 is KGHSH, CDR2 LQKENI, per germline. The CDR3: CASSRNRNRNEKLFF. The CDR3 bases are TGTGCCAGCTCACGTAACAGGAACCGTAATGAAAAACTGTTTTTT.

In its sample, this clone was seen once. The chain couples TRBV7-2 to TRBJ2-2, with 13 bases fitting TRBD2. With V trimmed by 1 base and J by 5 bases, 7 bases remained unmatched. Per germline, CDR1 SGHTA and CDR2 FQGNSA. This CDR3 has 18 amino acids. The CDR3 sequence: CASSLVGGGLAGTGELFF. CDR3 DNA: TGTGCCAGCAGCTTAGTTGGCGGGGGACTAGCGGGGACCGGGGAGCTGTTTTTT.

The chain has TRBV9 and TRBJ2-3, with TRBD2 as a possible D gene (6 bases). The CDR3 has 18 amino acids. V was cut by 6 bases and J by 5 bases, with 28 bases left in between. CDR1 is SGDLS, CDR2 YYNGEE, per germline. CDR3 sequence: CASNPGGTLRGVGDTQYF. In DNA form, the CDR3 reads TGTGCCAGCAACCCTGGGGGGACCCTTCGTGGGGTGGGAGATACGCAGTATTTT. Combining the CDR3 with reference TRBV9 and TRBJ2-3 gives the whole variable domain DSGVTQTPKHLITATGQRVTLRCSPRSGDLSVYWYQQSLDQGLQFLIQYYNGEERAKGNILERFSAQQFPDLHSELNLSSLELGDSALYFCASNPGGTLRGVGDTQYFGPGTRLTVL.

The chain uses TRBV6-5 and TRBJ1-3, with D perhaps matching TRBD1 (6 bases). Deletions cut 5 bases from V and 2 bases from J, with 10 bases between. CDR3 length: 14 residues. From germline, CDR1 is MNHEY and CDR2 SVGAGI. The CDR3 loop reads CASSIRDTGNTIYF. Written as DNA, the CDR3 is TGTGCCAGCAGTATCCGGGACACTGGAAACACCATATATTTT.

This clone was seen a handful of times. The gene calls are TRBV28 and TRBJ1-2; TRBD1 might be the D (6 bases). The CDR3 is 14 amino acids. Germline CDR1 reads MDHEN; CDR2 reads SYDVKM. Trimming left V 10 bases short and J 2 bases short, with 17 bases between. CDR3 in amino acids: CATPVDTGNYGYTF. The CDR3, as DNA: TGTGCCACCCCCGTCGATACAGGGAACTATGGCTACACCTTC.

This clone was recorded many times. The rearrangement links TRBV2 to TRBJ2-7, with D perhaps TRBD2 (6 bases). V was pared by 7 bases and J by 7 bases, with 23 bases between. The CDR3 has 15 amino acids. Germline V CDR1 and CDR2: SNHLY, FYNNEI. CDR3 region: CASKDQAGGGREQYF. CDR3 bases: TGTGCCAGCAAGGACCAAGCGGGCGGCGGGCGGGAGCAGTACTTC.

The chain carries TRBV6-1 and TRBJ1-2; D gene ambiguous. The CDR3 sequence is 14 residues long. The germline CDR1 and CDR2 sequences are MNHNS and SASEGT. V dropped 3 bases and J dropped 4 bases, with 12 bases sitting between them. The CDR3: CASSESNRIYGYTF. Written as DNA, the CDR3 is TGTGCCAGCAGTGAGTCGAACAGAATCTATGGCTACACCTTC.

J is TRBJ2-1 and V is TRBV9, with TRBD2 identical over 11 bases. Germline V gene sequence: CDR1 SGDLS, CDR2 YYNGEE. The CDR3 sequence is 18 residues long. V was pared by 2 bases and J by 8 bases, with 15 bases of the junction left unmatched. The chain's CDR3 is CASSVGLAGPGVLYEQFF. CDR3 DNA sequence: TGTGCCAGCAGCGTCGGACTAGCGGGCCCCGGTGTTTTGTATGAGCAGTTCTTC. Variable domain in full (rest from reference TRBV9 and TRBJ2-1): DSGVTQTPKHLITATGQRVTLRCSPRSGDLSVYWYQQSLDQGLQFLIQYYNGEERAKGNILERFSAQQFPDLHSELNLSSLELGDSALYFCASSVGLAGPGVLYEQFFGPGTRLTVL.

This rearrangement joins TRBV21-1 to TRBJ2-5; no check of the table's D call, TRBD1, against the DNA was made. TRBV21-1 is described as a pseudogene. The CDR3 is 18 amino acids. The CDR3, as DNA: TGTGCCAGCAGCAACCCCGCCTTCCTGACAGGGGGCCGGGAGACCCAGTACTTC. It codes for CASSNPAFLTGGRETQYF.

This clone has only one observation. J is TRBJ2-7 and V is TRBV6-1, with unresolved D. Germline assignment: CDR1 MNHNS and CDR2 SASEGT. The CDR3 spans 11 residues. V lost 5 bases and J lost 6, with 8 bases in between. CDR3 residues: CASSLTLEQYF. The DNA for the CDR3 is TGTGCCAGCAGTCTGACTCTCGAGCAGTACTTC.